Reported below is one T cell receptor beta chain. The data were taken from a study of control samples from healthy donors and cancer patients. The protocol was immunoSEQ multiplex PCR, while the TCRdb copy is restricted to in-frame clones and leaves out a portion. The profile shows about 130,000 clones, 85% to 95% of them singletons. This clonotype was sampled from a man in his sixties with colorectal cancer. Sequencing input: PBMCs.

The CDR3 region is CASSVSGVSGYGYTF. The CDR3 bases are TGCGCCAGCAGTGTTTCAGGGGTATCGGGCTATGGCTACACCTTC. The chain has TRBV5-1 and TRBJ1-2; weak D call: TRBD1 (6 bases). The CDR3 spans 15 residues. V lost 5 bases, J lost 4 bases, and 18 bases lay in between. The germline V gene encodes CDR1 SGHRS and CDR2 YFSETQ. The full variable domain, rest sourced from reference TRBV5-1 and TRBJ1-2, is KAGVTQTPRYLIKTRGQQVTLSCSPISGHRSVSWYQQTPGQGLQFLFEYFSETQRNKGNFPGRFSGRQFSNSRSEMNVSTLELGDSALYLCASSVSGVSGYGYTFGSGTRLTVV.